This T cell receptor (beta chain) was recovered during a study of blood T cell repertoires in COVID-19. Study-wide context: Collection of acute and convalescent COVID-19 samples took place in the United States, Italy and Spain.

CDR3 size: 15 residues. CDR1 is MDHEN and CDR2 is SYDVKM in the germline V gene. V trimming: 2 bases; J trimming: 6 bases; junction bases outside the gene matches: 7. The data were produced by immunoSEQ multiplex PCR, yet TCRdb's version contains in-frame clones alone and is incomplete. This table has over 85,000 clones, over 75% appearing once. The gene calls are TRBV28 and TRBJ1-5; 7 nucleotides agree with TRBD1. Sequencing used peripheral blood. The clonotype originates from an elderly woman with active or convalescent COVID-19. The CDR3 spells CASSLGNRGRQPQHF. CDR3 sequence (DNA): TGTGCCAGCAGTTTAGGGAACAGGGGACGTCAGCCCCAGCATTTT.